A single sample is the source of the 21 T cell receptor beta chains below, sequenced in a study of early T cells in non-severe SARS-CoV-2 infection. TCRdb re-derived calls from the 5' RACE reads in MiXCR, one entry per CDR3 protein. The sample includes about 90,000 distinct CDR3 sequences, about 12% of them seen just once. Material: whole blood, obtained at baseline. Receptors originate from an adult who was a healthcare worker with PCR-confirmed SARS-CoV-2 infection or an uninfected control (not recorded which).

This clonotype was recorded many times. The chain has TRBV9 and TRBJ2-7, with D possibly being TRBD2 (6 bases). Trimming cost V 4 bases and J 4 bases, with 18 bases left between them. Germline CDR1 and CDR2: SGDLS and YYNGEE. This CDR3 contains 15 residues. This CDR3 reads CASSPTVAGMYEQYF. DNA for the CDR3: TGTGCCAGCAGCCCGACGGTGGCGGGAATGTACGAGCAGTACTTC.

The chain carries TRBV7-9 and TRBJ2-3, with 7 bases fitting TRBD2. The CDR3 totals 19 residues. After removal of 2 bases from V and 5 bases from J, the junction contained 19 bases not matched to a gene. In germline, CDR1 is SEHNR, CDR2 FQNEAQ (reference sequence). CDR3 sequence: CASSLRLLFNGEGGDTQYF. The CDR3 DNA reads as TGTGCCAGCAGCTTAAGGCTCCTCTTTAATGGGGAGGGAGGAGATACGCAGTATTTT.

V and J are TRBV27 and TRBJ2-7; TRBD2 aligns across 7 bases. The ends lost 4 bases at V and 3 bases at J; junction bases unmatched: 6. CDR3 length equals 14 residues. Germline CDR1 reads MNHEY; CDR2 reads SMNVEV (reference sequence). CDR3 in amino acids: CASSSIRGVYEQYF. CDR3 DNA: TGTGCCAGCAGTTCCATCCGGGGGGTCTACGAGCAGTACTTC.

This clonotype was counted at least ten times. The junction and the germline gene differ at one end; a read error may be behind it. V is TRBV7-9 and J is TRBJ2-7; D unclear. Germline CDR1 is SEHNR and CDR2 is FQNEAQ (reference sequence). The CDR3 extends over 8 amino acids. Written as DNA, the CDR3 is TGTGCCAGCAGCTTAGTGTCGTTC. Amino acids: CASSLVSF.

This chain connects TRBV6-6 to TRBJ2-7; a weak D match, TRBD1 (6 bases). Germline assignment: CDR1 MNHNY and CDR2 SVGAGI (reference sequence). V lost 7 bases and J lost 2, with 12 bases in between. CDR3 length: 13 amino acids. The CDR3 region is CASKQGSPYEQYF. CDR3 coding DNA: TGTGCCAGCAAACAGGGATCACCCTACGAGCAGTACTTC.

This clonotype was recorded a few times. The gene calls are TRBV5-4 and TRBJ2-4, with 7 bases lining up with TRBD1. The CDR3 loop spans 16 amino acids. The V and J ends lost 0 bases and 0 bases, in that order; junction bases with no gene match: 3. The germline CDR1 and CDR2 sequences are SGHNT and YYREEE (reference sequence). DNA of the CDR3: TGTGCCAGCAGCTTGGGGGACAGCCTAGCCAAAAACATTCAGTACTTC. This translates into CASSLGDSLAKNIQYF.

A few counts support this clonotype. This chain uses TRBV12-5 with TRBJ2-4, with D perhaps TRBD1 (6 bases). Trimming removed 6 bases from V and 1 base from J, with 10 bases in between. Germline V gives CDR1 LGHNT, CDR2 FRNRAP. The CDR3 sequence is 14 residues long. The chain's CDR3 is CASGPDRAKNIQYF. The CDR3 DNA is TGTGCTAGTGGCCCAGACAGGGCCAAAAACATTCAGTACTTC.

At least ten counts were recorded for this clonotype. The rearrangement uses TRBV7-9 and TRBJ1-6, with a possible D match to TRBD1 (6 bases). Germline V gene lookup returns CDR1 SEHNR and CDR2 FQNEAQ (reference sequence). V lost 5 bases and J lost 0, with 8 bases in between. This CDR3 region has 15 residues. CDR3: CASSKQGSYNSPLHF. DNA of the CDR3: TGTGCCAGCAGCAAACAGGGCTCCTATAATTCACCCCTCCACTTT.

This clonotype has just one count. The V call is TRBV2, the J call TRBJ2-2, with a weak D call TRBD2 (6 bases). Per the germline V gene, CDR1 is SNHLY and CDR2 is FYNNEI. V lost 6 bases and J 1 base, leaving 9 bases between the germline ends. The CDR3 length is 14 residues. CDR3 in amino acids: CASRGTLNTGELFF. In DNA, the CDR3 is TGTGCCAGCAGAGGGACTTTGAACACCGGGGAGCTGTTTTTT.

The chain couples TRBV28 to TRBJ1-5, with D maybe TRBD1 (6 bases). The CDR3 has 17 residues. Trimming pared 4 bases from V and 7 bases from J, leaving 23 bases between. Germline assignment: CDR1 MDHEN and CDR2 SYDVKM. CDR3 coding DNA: TGTGCCAGCAGTTCAATCCCGCGAGTGGGGGCGGGACAGCCCCAGCATTTT. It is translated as CASSSIPRVGAGQPQHF.

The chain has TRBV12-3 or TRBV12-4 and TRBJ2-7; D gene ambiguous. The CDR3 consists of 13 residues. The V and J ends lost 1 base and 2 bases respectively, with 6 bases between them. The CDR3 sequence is CASSLGEAYEQYF. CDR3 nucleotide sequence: TGTGCCAGCAGTTTAGGCGAGGCCTACGAGCAGTACTTC.

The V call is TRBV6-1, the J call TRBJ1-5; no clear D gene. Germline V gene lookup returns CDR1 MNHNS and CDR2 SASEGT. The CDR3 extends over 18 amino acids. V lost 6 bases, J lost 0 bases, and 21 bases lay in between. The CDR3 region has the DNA TGTGCCAGCAGCCCCCAAGAGCCTACCGTCCTTAGCAATCAGCCCCAGCATTTT. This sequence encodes CASSPQEPTVLSNQPQHF.

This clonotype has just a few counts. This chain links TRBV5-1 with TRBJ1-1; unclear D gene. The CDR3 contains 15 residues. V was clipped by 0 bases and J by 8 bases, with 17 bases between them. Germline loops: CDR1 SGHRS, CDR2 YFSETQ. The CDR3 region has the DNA TGCGCCAGCAGCTTGGACGTGGGCAGGTTAGCGGAAGCTTTCTTT. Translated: CASSLDVGRLAEAFF.

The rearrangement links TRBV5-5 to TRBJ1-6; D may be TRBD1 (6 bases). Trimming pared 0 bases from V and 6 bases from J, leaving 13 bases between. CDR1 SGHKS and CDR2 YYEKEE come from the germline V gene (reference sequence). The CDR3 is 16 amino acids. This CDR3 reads CASSLGLWGPNSPLHF. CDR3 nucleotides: TGTGCCAGCAGCTTGGGCCTTTGGGGGCCTAATTCACCCCTCCACTTT.

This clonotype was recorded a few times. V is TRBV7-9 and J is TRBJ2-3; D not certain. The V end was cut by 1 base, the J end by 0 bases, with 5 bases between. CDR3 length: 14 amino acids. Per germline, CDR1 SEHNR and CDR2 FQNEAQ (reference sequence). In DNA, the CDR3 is TGTGCCAGCAGCTTAGTTTCGAGCACAGATACGCAGTATTTT. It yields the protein CASSLVSSTDTQYF.

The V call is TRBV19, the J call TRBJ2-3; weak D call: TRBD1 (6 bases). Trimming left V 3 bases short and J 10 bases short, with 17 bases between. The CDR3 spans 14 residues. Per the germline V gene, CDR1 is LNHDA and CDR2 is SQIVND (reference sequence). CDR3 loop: CASSIQATGTAQYF. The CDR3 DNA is TGTGCCAGTAGTATTCAAGCTACAGGGACCGCGCAGTATTTT.

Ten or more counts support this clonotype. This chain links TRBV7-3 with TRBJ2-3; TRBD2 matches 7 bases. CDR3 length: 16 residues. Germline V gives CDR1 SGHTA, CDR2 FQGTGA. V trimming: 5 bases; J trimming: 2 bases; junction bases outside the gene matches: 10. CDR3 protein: CASSTTGRGNTDTQYF. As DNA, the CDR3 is TGTGCCAGCAGCACCACCGGGCGGGGGAACACAGATACGCAGTATTTT.

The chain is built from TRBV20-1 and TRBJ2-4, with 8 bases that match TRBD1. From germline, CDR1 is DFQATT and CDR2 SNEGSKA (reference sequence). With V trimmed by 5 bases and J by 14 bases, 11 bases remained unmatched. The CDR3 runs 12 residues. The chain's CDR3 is CSASDRDLAKYF. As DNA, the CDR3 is TGCAGTGCTTCGGACAGGGACCTTGCGAAGTACTTC.

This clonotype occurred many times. The CDR3 coding sequence is TGTGCCAGCAGCTTACCTTCCGGAGTCAGGGGGAGCAATCAGCCCCAGCATTTT. Its protein is CASSLPSGVRGSNQPQHF. The chain recombines TRBV11-3 with TRBJ1-5; 7 positions match TRBD1. The CDR3 covers 18 residues. CDR1 is SGHNT and CDR2 is YENEEA in the germline V gene. V lost 2 bases, J lost 1 base, and 11 bases stayed unmatched.

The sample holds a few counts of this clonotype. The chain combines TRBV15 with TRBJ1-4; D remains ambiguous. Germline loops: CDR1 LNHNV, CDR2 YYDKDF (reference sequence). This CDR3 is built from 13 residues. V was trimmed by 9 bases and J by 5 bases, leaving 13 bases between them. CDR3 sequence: CATQARYNEKLFF. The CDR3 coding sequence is TGTGCCACTCAGGCGCGTTACAATGAAAAACTGTTTTTT. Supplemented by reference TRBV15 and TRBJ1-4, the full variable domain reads DAMVIQNPRYQVTQFGKPVTLSCSQTLNHNVMYWYQQKSSQAPKLLFHYYDKDFNNEADTPDNFQSRRPNTSFCFLDIRSPGLGDTAMYLCATQARYNEKLFFGSGTQLSVL.

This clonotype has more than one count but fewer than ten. The CDR3 spells CASSSSNAGYEQYF. The DNA for the CDR3 is TGTGCCAGCAGCTCCTCTAATGCAGGGTACGAGCAGTACTTC. The chain links TRBV7-6 to TRBJ2-7; D perhaps matches TRBD1 (5 bases). CDR3 length: 14 amino acids. Looked up from germline, CDR1 is SGHVS and CDR2 is FNYEAQ. V was cut by 4 bases and J by 4 bases, with 14 bases left in between.